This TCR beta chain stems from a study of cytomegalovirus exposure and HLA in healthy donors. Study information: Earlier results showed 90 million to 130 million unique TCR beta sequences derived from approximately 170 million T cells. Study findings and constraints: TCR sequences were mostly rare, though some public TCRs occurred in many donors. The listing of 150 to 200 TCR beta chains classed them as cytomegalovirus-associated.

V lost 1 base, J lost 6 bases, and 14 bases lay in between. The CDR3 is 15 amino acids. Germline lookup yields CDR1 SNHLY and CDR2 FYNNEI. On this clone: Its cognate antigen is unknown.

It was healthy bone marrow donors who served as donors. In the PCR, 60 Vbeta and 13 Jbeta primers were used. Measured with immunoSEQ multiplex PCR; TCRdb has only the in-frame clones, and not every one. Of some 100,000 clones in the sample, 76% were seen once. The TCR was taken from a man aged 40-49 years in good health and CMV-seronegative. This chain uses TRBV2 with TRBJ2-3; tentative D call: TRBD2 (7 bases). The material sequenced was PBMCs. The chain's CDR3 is CASSEGGGLGDTQYF. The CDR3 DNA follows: TGTGCCAGCAGTGAAGGCGGGGGCCTGGGGGATACGCAGTATTTT.